The next 12 T cell receptor beta chains were all read from a single sample in a study of control samples from healthy donors and cancer patients. Repertoires were generated with immunoSEQ multiplex PCR, while TCRdb's copy carries only in-frame clones and drops some. Here the sample spans just over 20,000 clones, under 90% being singletons. Sequenced input: PBMCs. The source of these receptors is a man aged 60 to 75 with colorectal cancer.

The CDR3 is CASSEALGTRTDTQYF. The CDR3 DNA reads as TGTGCCAGCAGTGAAGCCCTGGGAACAAGAACAGATACGCAGTATTTT. V is TRBV2 and J is TRBJ2-3; D not certain. Germline-derived CDR1 and CDR2 are SNHLY and FYNNEI. The ends were cut back, 0 bases at V and 3 bases at J, with 13 bases in the middle. This CDR3 contains 16 residues.

CDR3 residues: CASSFGTGTGELFF. The CDR3 bases are TGCGCCAGCAGCTTCGGGACAGGTACCGGGGAGCTGTTTTTT. The chain links TRBV5-1 to TRBJ2-2; 8 nucleotides align to TRBD1. With 2 bases clipped from V and 5 bases from J, the junction kept 2 bases outside the gene matches. Germline CDR1 is SGHRS and CDR2 is YFSETQ. This CDR3 contains 14 residues.

This chain joins TRBV3-1 (or the pseudogene TRBV3-2) and TRBJ1-5; the D is unclear. Trimming shortened V by 0 bases and J by 9 bases, and 6 bases separated the two germline ends. This CDR3 has 12 residues. Germline CDR1 LGHDT, CDR2 YNNKEL (reference sequence). CDR3 in amino acids: CASSQDSRPQHF. The CDR3 bases are TGTGCCAGCAGCCAAGATAGCCGGCCCCAGCATTTT.

J is TRBJ1-2 and V is TRBV10-3; D perhaps matches TRBD1 (6 bases). The V gene lost 7 bases and the J gene lost 5 bases, with 17 bases spanning the gap. This CDR3 contains 14 residues. Germline V gives CDR1 ENHRY, CDR2 SYGVKD. This chain's CDR3 is CAITGDRTTYGYTF. DNA for the CDR3: TGTGCCATCACAGGAGACAGGACAACTTATGGCTACACCTTC.

This clone was counted between two and nine times. This chain uses TRBV5-1 with TRBJ1-3; D unresolved. The CDR3 runs 15 residues. The germline V gene encodes CDR1 SGHRS and CDR2 YFSETQ. V dropped 4 bases and J dropped 0 bases, with 11 bases sitting between them. The CDR3 is CASSPDGSSGNTIYF. The CDR3 bases are TGCGCCAGCAGCCCGGACGGCAGCTCTGGAAACACCATATATTTT. The full variable domain, in which reference TRBV5-1 and TRBJ1-3 provide the parts outside the CDR3, is KAGVTQTPRYLIKTRGQQVTLSCSPISGHRSVSWYQQTPGQGLQFLFEYFSETQRNKGNFPGRFSGRQFSNSRSEMNVSTLELGDSALYLCASSPDGSSGNTIYFGEGSWLTVV.

The chain recombines TRBV6-5 with TRBJ1-2, with D hard to call. The CDR3 consists of 14 residues. Trimming removed 3 bases from V and 1 base from J, with 9 bases in between. The germline V gene encodes CDR1 MNHEY and CDR2 SVGAGI. CDR3: CASSYNELNYGYTF. The CDR3 nucleotides are TGTGCCAGCAGTTATAATGAACTTAACTATGGCTACACCTTC.

V and J are TRBV5-6 and TRBJ1-1, with D unresolved. This CDR3 has 13 residues. CDR1 is SGHDT, CDR2 YYEEEE, per germline. V dropped 1 base and J dropped 6 bases, with 10 bases sitting between them. This chain's CDR3 is CASSLTQGPEAFF. CDR3 coding DNA: TGTGCCAGCAGCTTGACCCAAGGACCTGAAGCTTTCTTT.

This clone was counted once. The rearrangement uses TRBV28 and TRBJ2-1; D call uncertain. Germline-derived CDR1 and CDR2 are MDHEN and SYDVKM. The CDR3 runs to 12 residues. Trimming cost V 6 bases and J 5 bases, with 8 bases left between them. CDR3 region: CASSIFDNEQFF. The CDR3 DNA reads TGTGCCAGCAGCATTTTTGACAATGAGCAGTTCTTC.

This clone has just a few counts. The rearrangement links TRBV5-1 to TRBJ2-7; weak D call: TRBD1 (6 bases). V dropped 4 bases and J dropped 7 bases, with 18 bases sitting between them. From germline, CDR1 is SGHRS and CDR2 YFSETQ. The CDR3 length is 14 residues. CDR3: CASSPLQGPHEQYF. Here the CDR3 DNA reads TGCGCCAGCAGCCCGTTACAGGGTCCGCATGAGCAGTACTTC.

The gene calls are TRBV12-3 or TRBV12-4 and TRBJ2-7; TRBD1 matches 9 bases. V dropped 5 bases and J dropped 3; count of bases not matched to a gene: 2. The CDR3 is made up of 13 amino acids. The CDR3 loop reads CASSLGQGYEQYF. The CDR3 nucleotides are TGTGCCAGCAGTCTGGGACAGGGCTACGAGCAGTACTTC.

The CDR3 DNA reads TGTGCCAGCAGCTCGAAGTCCGGGACAGGGGTCATTTTCCCTGAAGCTTTCTTT. Amino acid sequence: CASSSKSGTGVIFPEAFF. The V and J genes are TRBV7-2 and TRBJ1-1; 10 nucleotides agree with TRBD1. From germline, CDR1 is SGHTA and CDR2 FQGNSA. CDR3 length: 18 residues. V dropped 4 bases and J dropped 6; count of bases not matched to a gene: 17.

This chain connects TRBV4-3 to TRBJ1-2, with a possible D match to TRBD1 (6 bases). The germline V gene has CDR1 LGHNA and CDR2 YSLEER. The CDR3 totals 14 residues. The V end lost 3 bases, the J end lost 5 bases, and 13 bases lay between the germline ends. This chain's CDR3 is CASSQRTASYGYTF. The CDR3 DNA sequence: TGCGCCAGCAGCCAGAGGACAGCCAGTTATGGCTACACCTTC.